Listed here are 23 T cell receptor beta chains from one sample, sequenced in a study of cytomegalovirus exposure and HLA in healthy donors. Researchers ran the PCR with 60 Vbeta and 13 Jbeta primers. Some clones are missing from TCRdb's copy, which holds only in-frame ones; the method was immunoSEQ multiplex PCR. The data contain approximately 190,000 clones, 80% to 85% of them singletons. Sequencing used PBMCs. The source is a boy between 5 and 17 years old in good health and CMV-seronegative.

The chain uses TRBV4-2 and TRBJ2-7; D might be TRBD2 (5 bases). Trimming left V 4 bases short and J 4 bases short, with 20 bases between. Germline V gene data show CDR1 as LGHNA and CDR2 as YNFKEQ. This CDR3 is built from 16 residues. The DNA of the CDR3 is TGTGCCAGCAGCCCCTTAGGTACGGGAACGGCGTACGAGCAGTACTTC. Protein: CASSPLGTGTAYEQYF.

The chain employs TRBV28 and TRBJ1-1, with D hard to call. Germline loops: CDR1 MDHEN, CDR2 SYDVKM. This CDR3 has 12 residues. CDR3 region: CAASLWNTEAFF. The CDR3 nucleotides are TGTGCGGCCTCTCTCTGGAACACTGAAGCTTTCTTT. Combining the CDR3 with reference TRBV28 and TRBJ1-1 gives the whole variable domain DVKVTQSSRYLVKRTGEKVFLECVQDMDHENMFWYRQDPGLGLRLIYFSYDVKMKEKGDIPEGYSVSREKKERFSLILESASTNQTSMYLCAASLWNTEAFFGQGTRLTVV.

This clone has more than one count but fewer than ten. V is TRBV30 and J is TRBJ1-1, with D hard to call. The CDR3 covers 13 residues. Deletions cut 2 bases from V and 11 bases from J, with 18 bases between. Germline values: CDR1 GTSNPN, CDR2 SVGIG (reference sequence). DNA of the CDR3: TGTGCCTGGAGTACACACTCGGGAGGCCGGGCTTTCTTT. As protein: CAWSTHSGGRAFF.

The CDR3 nucleotides read TGTGCCAGCAGTTCCGGGACAGGGGAGGTAGAGACCCAGTACTTC. Translation gives CASSSGTGEVETQYF. The genes are TRBV6-1 and TRBJ2-5, with 10 bases fitting TRBD1. The germline V gene has CDR1 MNHNS and CDR2 SASEGT. Germline trimming cut 5 bases from V and 4 bases from J; bases unmatched to any gene: 7. The length of the CDR3 is 15 residues.

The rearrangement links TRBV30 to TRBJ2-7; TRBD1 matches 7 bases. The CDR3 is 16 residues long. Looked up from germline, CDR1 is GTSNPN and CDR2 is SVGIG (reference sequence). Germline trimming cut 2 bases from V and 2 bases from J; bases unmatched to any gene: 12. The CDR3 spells CAWSSRTGFTTYEQYF. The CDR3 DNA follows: TGTGCCTGGAGTAGCCGGACAGGATTCACTACCTACGAGCAGTACTTC.

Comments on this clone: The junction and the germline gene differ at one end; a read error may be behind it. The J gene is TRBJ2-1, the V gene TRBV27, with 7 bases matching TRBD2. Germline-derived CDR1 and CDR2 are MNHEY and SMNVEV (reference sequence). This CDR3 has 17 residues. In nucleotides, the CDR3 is TGTGCCAGCACTTTAGTATGGCGGGAGAGCTACAACAATGAGCAGTTCTTC. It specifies CASTLVWRESYNNEQFF.

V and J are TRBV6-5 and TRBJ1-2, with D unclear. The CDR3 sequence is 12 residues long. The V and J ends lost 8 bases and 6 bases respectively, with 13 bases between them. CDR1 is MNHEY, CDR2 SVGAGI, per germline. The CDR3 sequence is CASGNGLDGYTF. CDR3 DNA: TGTGCCAGCGGAAATGGACTGGATGGCTACACCTTC.

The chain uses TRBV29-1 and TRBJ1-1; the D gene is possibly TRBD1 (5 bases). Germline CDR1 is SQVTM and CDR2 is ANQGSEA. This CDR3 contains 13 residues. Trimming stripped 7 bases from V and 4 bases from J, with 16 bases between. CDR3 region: CSDSFGRGTEAFF. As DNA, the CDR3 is TGCAGCGACTCATTTGGAAGGGGCACTGAAGCTTTCTTT.

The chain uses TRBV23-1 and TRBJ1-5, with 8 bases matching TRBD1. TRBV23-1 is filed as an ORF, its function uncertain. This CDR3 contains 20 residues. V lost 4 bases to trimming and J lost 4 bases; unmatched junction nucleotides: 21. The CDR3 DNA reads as TGCGCCAGCAGTCTACACCGTCGCAGGGGGCGAAAGGTTACAAATCAGCCCCAGCATTTT. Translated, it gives CASSLHRRRGRKVTNQPQHF.

The CDR3 here is CASSDPTRRGNTIYF. In nucleotides, the CDR3 is TGTGCCAGCAGTGACCCGACCCGGCGGGGAAACACCATATATTTT. The chain recombines TRBV25-1 with TRBJ1-3; no firm D call. The V end lost 3 bases, the J end lost 4 bases, and 13 bases lay between the germline ends. The CDR3 is 15 residues long. Germline V CDR1 and CDR2: MGHDK, SYGVNS.

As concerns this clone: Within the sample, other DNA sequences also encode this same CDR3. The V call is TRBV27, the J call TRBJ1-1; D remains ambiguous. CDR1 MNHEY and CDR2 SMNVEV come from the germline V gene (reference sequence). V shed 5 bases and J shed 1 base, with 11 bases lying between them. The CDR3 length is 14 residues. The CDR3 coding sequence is TGTGCCAGCAGTCTAAGTTCCGGGAACACTGAAGCTTTCTTT. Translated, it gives CASSLSSGNTEAFF.

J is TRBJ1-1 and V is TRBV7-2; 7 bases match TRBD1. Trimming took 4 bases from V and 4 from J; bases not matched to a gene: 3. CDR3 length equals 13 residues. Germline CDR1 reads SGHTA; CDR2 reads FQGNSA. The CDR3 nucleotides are TGTGCCAGCAGCTACAGGGGTGGCACTGAAGCTTTCTTT. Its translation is CASSYRGGTEAFF.

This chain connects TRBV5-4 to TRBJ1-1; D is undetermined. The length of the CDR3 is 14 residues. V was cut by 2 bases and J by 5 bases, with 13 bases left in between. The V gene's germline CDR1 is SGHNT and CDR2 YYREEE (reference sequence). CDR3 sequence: CASSLIGSGTEAFF. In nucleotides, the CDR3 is TGTGCCAGCAGCTTAATCGGTTCGGGGACTGAAGCTTTCTTT.

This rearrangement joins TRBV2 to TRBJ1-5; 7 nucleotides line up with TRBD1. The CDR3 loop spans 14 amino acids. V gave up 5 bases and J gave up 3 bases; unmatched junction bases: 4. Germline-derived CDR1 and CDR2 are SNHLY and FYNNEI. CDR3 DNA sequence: TGTGCCAGCAGTTTGGGACAGATCAATCAGCCCCAGCATTTT. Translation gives CASSLGQINQPQHF. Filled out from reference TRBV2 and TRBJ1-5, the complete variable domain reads EPEVTQTPSHQVTQMGQEVILRCVPISNHLYFYWYRQILGQKVEFLVSFYNNEISEKSEIFDDQFSVERPDGSNFTLKIRSTKLEDSAMYFCASSLGQINQPQHFGDGTRLSIL.

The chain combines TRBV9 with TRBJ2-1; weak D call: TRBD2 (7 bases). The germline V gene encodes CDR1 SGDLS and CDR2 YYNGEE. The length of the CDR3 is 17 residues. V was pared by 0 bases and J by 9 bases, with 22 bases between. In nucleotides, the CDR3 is TGTGCCAGCAGCGTAGGGTCCGGCGGGGGCATGATTGGTGAGCAGTTCTTC. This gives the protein CASSVGSGGGMIGEQFF.

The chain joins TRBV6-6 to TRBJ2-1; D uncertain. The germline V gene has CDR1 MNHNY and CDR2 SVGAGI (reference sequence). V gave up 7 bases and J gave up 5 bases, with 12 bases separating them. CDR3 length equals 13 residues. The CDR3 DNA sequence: TGTGCCAGCACCCCGAGGCCCGACAATGAGCAGTTCTTC. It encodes CASTPRPDNEQFF.

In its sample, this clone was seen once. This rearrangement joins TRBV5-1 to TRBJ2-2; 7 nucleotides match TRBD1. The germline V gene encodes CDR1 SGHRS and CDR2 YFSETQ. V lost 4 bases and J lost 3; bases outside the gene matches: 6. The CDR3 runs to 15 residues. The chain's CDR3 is CASSPDRTHTGELFF. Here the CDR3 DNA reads TGCGCCAGCAGCCCGGACAGGACACACACCGGGGAGCTGTTTTTT.

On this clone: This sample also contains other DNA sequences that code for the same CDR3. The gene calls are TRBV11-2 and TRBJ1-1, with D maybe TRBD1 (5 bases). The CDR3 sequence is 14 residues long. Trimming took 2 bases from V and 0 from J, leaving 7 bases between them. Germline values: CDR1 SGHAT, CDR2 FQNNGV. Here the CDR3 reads CASSLRGMNTEAFF. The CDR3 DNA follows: TGTGCCAGCAGCTTACGGGGGATGAACACTGAAGCTTTCTTT.

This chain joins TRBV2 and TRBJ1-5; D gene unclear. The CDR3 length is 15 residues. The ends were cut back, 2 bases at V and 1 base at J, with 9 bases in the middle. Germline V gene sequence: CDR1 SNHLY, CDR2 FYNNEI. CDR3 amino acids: CASSEREGSNQPQHF. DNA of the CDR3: TGTGCCAGCAGTGAAAGGGAGGGAAGCAATCAGCCCCAGCATTTT.

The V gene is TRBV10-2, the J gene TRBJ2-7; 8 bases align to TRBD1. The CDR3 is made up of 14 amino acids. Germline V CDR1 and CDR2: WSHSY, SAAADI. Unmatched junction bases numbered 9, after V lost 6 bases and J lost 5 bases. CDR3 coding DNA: TGCGCCAGCAGAGCAGGGGGCAGAGGCCACGAGCAGTACTTC. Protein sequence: CASRAGGRGHEQYF.

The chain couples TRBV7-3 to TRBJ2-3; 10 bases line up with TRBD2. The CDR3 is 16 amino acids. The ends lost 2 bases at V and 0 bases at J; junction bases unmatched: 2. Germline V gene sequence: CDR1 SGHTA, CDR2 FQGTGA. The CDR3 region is CASSLFSGGSTDTQYF. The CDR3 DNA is TGTGCCAGCAGCTTATTTAGCGGGGGGAGCACAGATACGCAGTATTTT.

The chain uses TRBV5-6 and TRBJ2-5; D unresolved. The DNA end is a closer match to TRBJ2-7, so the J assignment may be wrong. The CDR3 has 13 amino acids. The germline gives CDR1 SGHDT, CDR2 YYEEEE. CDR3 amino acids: CASSLLSRHEQYF. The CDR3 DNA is TGTGCCAGCAGCTTGTTATCCCGCCACGAGCAGTACTTC.

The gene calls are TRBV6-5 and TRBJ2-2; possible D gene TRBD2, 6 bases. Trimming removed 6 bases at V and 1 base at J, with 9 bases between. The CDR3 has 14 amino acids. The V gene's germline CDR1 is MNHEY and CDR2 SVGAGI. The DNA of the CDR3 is TGTGCCAGCAGAGGGACTGTGAACACCGGGGAGCTGTTTTTT. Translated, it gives CASRGTVNTGELFF.